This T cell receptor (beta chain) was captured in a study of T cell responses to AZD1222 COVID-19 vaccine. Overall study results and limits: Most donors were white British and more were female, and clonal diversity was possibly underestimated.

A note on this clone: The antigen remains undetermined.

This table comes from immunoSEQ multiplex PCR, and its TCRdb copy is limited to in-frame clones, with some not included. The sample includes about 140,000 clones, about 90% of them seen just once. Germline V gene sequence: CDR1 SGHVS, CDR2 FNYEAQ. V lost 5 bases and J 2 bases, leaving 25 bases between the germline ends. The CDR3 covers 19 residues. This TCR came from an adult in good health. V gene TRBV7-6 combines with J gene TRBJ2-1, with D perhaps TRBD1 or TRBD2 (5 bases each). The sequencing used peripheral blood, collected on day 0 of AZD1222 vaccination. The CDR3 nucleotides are TGTGCCAGCAGCCACGGATCGGGACCCCAGGGCCTGGCCTACAATGAGCAGTTCTTC. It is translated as CASSHGSGPQGLAYNEQFF.